A single sample is the source of the 4 T cell receptor beta chains below, sequenced in a study of T-cell reconstitution after alpha-beta-depleted transplantation in children. Preparing the TCRbeta library involved the use of unique molecular identifiers. MiXCR was run by TCRdb on the PCR reads, yielding one entry per CDR3 protein. The profile shows 180,000 or so distinct CDR3 sequences, 5% to 6.5% of them singletons. The sequencing here drew on PBMCs, taken before TCRalphabeta/CD19-depleted stem cell transplant. Source of these receptors: a girl under three years old with combined immunodeficiency, due to receive a stem cell transplant.

This clonotype was counted ten times or more. CDR3: CASSDQLYGRYEQYF. The CDR3 region has the DNA TGTGCCAGCAGTGACCAGTTATACGGACGCTACGAGCAGTACTTC. The gene calls are TRBV25-1 and TRBJ2-7, with D uncertain. V lost 3 bases and J lost 3, with 15 bases in between. CDR3 length: 15 amino acids. Per germline, CDR1 MGHDK and CDR2 SYGVNS.

This clonotype was seen ten or more times. The gene calls are TRBV6-1 and TRBJ2-6; 8 bases are a match to TRBD2. The CDR3 spans 15 residues. Germline loops: CDR1 MNHNS, CDR2 SASEGT. V shed 7 bases and J 4 bases; nucleotides not matched to a gene: 6. The CDR3 is CASTPAGVGANVLTF. In nucleotides, the CDR3 is TGTGCCAGCACCCCAGCGGGGGTCGGGGCCAACGTCCTGACTTTC.

CDR3 in amino acids: CASSLSIGGANVLTF. DNA for the CDR3: TGTGCCAGCAGCTTATCGATAGGTGGGGCCAACGTCCTGACTTTC. The rearrangement uses TRBV7-9 and TRBJ2-6; D is uncertain. The CDR3 totals 15 residues. Deletions cut 2 bases from V and 3 bases from J, with 8 bases between. Germline loops: CDR1 SEHNR, CDR2 FQNEAQ (reference sequence).

This clonotype was observed many times. The V call is TRBV4-2, the J call TRBJ2-1, with TRBD2 matching over 10 bases. With 4 bases clipped from V and 5 bases from J, the junction kept 5 bases outside the gene matches. This CDR3 is 15 amino acids long. Germline V gene data show CDR1 as LGHNA and CDR2 as YNFKEQ. The DNA of the CDR3 is TGTGCCAGCAGCCCCCTAGCGGGAGTGAACAATGAGCAGTTCTTC. Its translation: CASSPLAGVNNEQFF.